The rows below give T cell receptor beta chains drawn from one sample of a study of regulatory T cells in long-lasting Graves disease. MiXCR was run by TCRdb on the multiplex PCR reads, yielding one entry per CDR3 protein. Of about 530,000 distinct CDR3 sequences listed, around 15% are singletons. In addition, the sample was reused for a study of T cells in Graves' hyperthyroidism and ophthalmopathy.

The sample in question was peripheral blood mononuclear cells (PBMCs), obtained at new diagnosis, from a patient treated with antithyroid drugs. These receptors were taken from a woman aged 40-60 years with Graves disease. Both conserved end residues are part of each CDR3. A D gene is named only where the DNA matches it firmly. Expanded clones get a size class; other rows say once, few or many, or leave the size out.

abundance,d_gene,v_gene,j_gene,CDR3nt,CDR3aa
few,NA,TRBV18,TRBJ1-6,TGTGCCAGCTCACCTCAAAACGCAGGGATTGATTCACCCCTCCACTTT,CASSPQNAGIDSPLHF
NA,TRBD2,TRBV7-8,TRBJ2-1,TGTGCCAGCAGCCCGGACTACCCGCGGGGGATGGATGAGCAGTTCTTC,CASSPDYPRGMDEQFF
NA,TRBD1,TRBV5-1,TRBJ1-6,TGCGCCAGCAGCTCGGGACAGGGTAATGGTTCACCCCTCCACTTT,CASSSGQGNGSPLHF
NA,NA,TRBV5-1,TRBJ1-1,TGCGCCAGCAGCCAGCAGGGGAGGGCTGAAGCTTTCTTT,CASSQQGRAEAFF
few,NA,TRBV18,TRBJ2-2,TGTGCCAGCTCACCAATTGAGGGAGCCGGGGAGCTGTTTTTT,CASSPIEGAGELFF
few,NA,TRBV10-3,TRBJ1-6,TGTGCCATCAGTAACGTTTCTGACATCCCTGGCCCTAATTCACCCCTCCACTTT,CAISNVSDIPGPNSPLHF
many,NA,TRBV3-1,TRBJ1-2,TGTGCCAGCAGCCCTGTTCTAGCAGGAGCTAACTATGGCTACACCTTC,CASSPVLAGANYGYTF
few,TRBD1,TRBV7-9,TRBJ1-1,TGTGCCAGCAGCCCCTATGCCGGACAGGGAAGGACTGAAGCTTTCTTT,CASSPYAGQGRTEAFF
many,NA,TRBV11-2,TRBJ2-1,TGTGCCAGCAGCCCGATACAACCCCAAGATATTGAGCAGTTCTTC,CASSPIQPQDIEQFF
NA,TRBD1,TRBV20-1,TRBJ2-7,TGCAGTGCTAGAGATAAGGGACAGGGTTTTCCCTACGAGCAGTACTTC,CSARDKGQGFPYEQYF
many,NA,TRBV11-2,TRBJ2-5,TGTGCCAGCAGCCCCAAGACCAAAGAGACCCAGTACTTC,CASSPKTKETQYF
many,NA,TRBV7-2,TRBJ2-3,TGTGCCAGCAGCTCGGACCTACCCGCCGACGCCTCAGCGGCGCAGTATTTT,CASSSDLPADASAAQYF
NA,NA,TRBV15,TRBJ1-6,TGTGCCACCAGCAGAGATAGCCAGGCCTTGAGCTCCTATAATTCACCCCTCCACTTT,CATSRDSQALSSYNSPLHF
NA,NA,TRBV2,TRBJ2-3,TGTGCCAGCAGCTCGGTCGGTACGCAGTATTTT,CASSSVGTQYF
many,NA,TRBV24-1,TRBJ2-7,TGTGCCACCAGTGATGGGGGGCGCCGGGACGGTAACGAGCAGTACTTC,CATSDGGRRDGNEQYF
NA,NA,TRBV14,TRBJ2-7,TGTGCCAGCAGCCTTACCGGGACAAGTAATTACGAGCAGTACTTC,CASSLTGTSNYEQYF
few,NA,TRBV7-9,TRBJ1-1,TGTGCCAGCAGCTTAGTAGGTACCTTTGAAGCTTTCTTT,CASSLVGTFEAFF
NA,NA,TRBV6-1,TRBJ1-1,TGTGCCGGCAGGCGGGATAAACTTGAAGCTTTCTTT,CAGRRDKLEAFF
NA,NA,TRBV4-1,TRBJ1-2,TGCGCCAGCAGCCAAGAGTCCCCAGGCTATGGCTACACCTTC,CASSQESPGYGYTF
NA,NA,TRBV29-1,TRBJ2-1,TGCAGTGATAGCGGTCGCGCCTACAATGAGCAGTTCTTC,CSDSGRAYNEQFF
few,TRBD1,TRBV19,TRBJ2-7,TGTGCCAGTAGTGCATTTCGGACAGGGCTCTCCTACGAGCAGTACTTC,CASSAFRTGLSYEQYF
many,NA,TRBV12-3/TRBV12-4,TRBJ1-1,TGTGCCAGCAGGCGCACCGTCGAGGACACTGAAGCTTTCTTT,CASRRTVEDTEAFF
NA,NA,TRBV5-4,TRBJ1-2,TGTGCCAGCAGGGCCGACGGTGACTATGGCTACACCTTC,CASRADGDYGYTF
NA,NA,TRBV13,TRBJ1-4,TGTGCCAGCAGCTTAGGGCCCCAGGTTGGCAATGAAAAACTGTTTTTT,CASSLGPQVGNEKLFF
many,NA,TRBV3-1,TRBJ2-7,TGTGCCAGCAGCCTCTCCCTTTCATCCTACGAGCAGTACTTC,CASSLSLSSYEQYF
NA,NA,TRBV5-1,TRBJ2-3,TGCGCCAGCAGCGTCGACAGGAGCACAGATACGCAGTATTTT,CASSVDRSTDTQYF
NA,TRBD1,TRBV15,TRBJ1-1,TGTGCCACCAGCAAGACAGGGGGCACTGAAGCTTTCTTT,CATSKTGGTEAFF
NA,TRBD1,TRBV4-1,TRBJ1-4,TGCGCCAGCAGCCTCTCCGGGACAGTCGGTAATGAAAAACTGTTTTTT,CASSLSGTVGNEKLFF
few,TRBD2,TRBV27,TRBJ2-1,TGTGCCAGCAGTTTTCTAGCGGGGGGGAACAATGAGCAGTTCTTC,CASSFLAGGNNEQFF
NA,NA,TRBV20-1,TRBJ1-4,TGCAGTGCTCCACCAGAGAATGAAAAACTGTTTTTT,CSAPPENEKLFF
many,NA,TRBV12-3/TRBV12-4,TRBJ1-4,TGTGCCAGCAGTTTAGCGTGGGAGAGGGATGAAAAACTGTTTTTT,CASSLAWERDEKLFF
few,TRBD1,TRBV12-3/TRBV12-4,TRBJ1-1,TGTGCCAGCACCCTGACCGGACAGGGCACTGAAGCTTTCTTT,CASTLTGQGTEAFF
few,TRBD1,TRBV12-3/TRBV12-4,TRBJ2-3,TGTGCCAGCAGTGGGGGACAGGGGGCTACAGATACGCAGTATTTT,CASSGGQGATDTQYF
many,TRBD1,TRBV11-1,TRBJ1-5,TGTGCCAGCAGCCCCGGGACAGGGGATCTTCAGCCCCAGCATTTT,CASSPGTGDLQPQHF
many,TRBD2,TRBV12-3/TRBV12-4,TRBJ2-3,TGTGCCAGCAGGGGAATAGCGGGGGGACACACAGATACGCAGTATTTT,CASRGIAGGHTDTQYF
few,TRBD1,TRBV25-1,TRBJ2-5,TGTGCCAGCAGTCCTCGACAGGGAGTGAGGGAGACCCAGTACTTC,CASSPRQGVRETQYF
many,TRBD1,TRBV5-5,TRBJ1-1,TGTGCCAGCAGCTTGTGGGACAGCACTGAAGCTTTCTTT,CASSLWDSTEAFF
NA,NA,TRBV7-8,TRBJ2-2,TGTGCCAGCAGCTTAGGTGGAGATATGGAGCTGTTTTTT,CASSLGGDMELFF
many,NA,TRBV7-8,TRBJ1-2,TGTGCCAGCAGCCCCCCCCGGTGGGGAATTGGTGGCTACACCTTC,CASSPPRWGIGGYTF
NA,TRBD2,TRBV6-1,TRBJ2-1,TGTGCCAGCAGCCTGGGACTAGCGGGGGTCTACGGAGGTTACAATGAGCAGTTCTTC,CASSLGLAGVYGGYNEQFF
few,TRBD2,TRBV3-1,TRBJ2-5,TGTGCCAGCAGCCCTACGCGGGGGGTATTAGAGACCCAGTACTTC,CASSPTRGVLETQYF
many,TRBD1,TRBV28,TRBJ2-1,TGTGCCAGCAGTTTGACAGGGGTTCTCAATGAGCAGTTCTTC,CASSLTGVLNEQFF
few,NA,TRBV12-3/TRBV12-4,TRBJ2-2,TGTGCCAGCAGTGTCTATCGCACCGGGGAGCTGTTTTTT,CASSVYRTGELFF
few,NA,TRBV10-3,TRBJ2-3,TGTGCCATCAGTGCGACCTCGGGACCCTACACAGATACGCAGTATTTT,CAISATSGPYTDTQYF
NA,NA,TRBV6-1,TRBJ2-7,TGTGCCACCCGCAAGGGGGGGACATCTTCCTACGAGCAGTACTTC,CATRKGGTSSYEQYF
NA,NA,TRBV24-1,TRBJ1-2,TGTGCCACCAGTGATTTCGCGAACTATGGCTACACCTTC,CATSDFANYGYTF
few,NA,TRBV20-1,TRBJ2-3,TGCAGTGCTAGAGTCCCGGGGGCGGTTTCCACAGATACGCAGTATTTT,CSARVPGAVSTDTQYF
many,TRBD2,TRBV3-1,TRBJ2-3,TGTGCCAGCAGCCGCCTCTGGCGGGGGGAGACAGATACGCAGTATTTT,CASSRLWRGETDTQYF
many,NA,TRBV7-8,TRBJ2-4,TGTGCCAGCAGCTTAGCTCCCCGGACACTCGATCGGGTCATTCAGTACTTC,CASSLAPRTLDRVIQYF
NA,TRBD1,TRBV4-2,TRBJ1-2,TGTGCCAGCAGCCAAGTAGCAGGGGGCTACTATGGCTACACCTTC,CASSQVAGGYYGYTF
many,NA,TRBV5-5,TRBJ1-1,TGTGCCAGCATTGTAGGAGGGGGCACTGAAGCTTTCTTT,CASIVGGGTEAFF
NA,NA,TRBV29-1,TRBJ1-1,TGCAGCGCCGGGGGGTATAGCACTGAAGCTTTCTTT,CSAGGYSTEAFF
many,NA,TRBV11-3,TRBJ1-1,TGTGCCAGCAGCTTAGATTCGGCAGGGAGGGGTTCAAACACTGAAGCTTTCTTT,CASSLDSAGRGSNTEAFF
many,NA,TRBV2,TRBJ1-1,TGTGCCAGCAGTGTGGAGACTGAAGCTTTCTTT,CASSVETEAFF